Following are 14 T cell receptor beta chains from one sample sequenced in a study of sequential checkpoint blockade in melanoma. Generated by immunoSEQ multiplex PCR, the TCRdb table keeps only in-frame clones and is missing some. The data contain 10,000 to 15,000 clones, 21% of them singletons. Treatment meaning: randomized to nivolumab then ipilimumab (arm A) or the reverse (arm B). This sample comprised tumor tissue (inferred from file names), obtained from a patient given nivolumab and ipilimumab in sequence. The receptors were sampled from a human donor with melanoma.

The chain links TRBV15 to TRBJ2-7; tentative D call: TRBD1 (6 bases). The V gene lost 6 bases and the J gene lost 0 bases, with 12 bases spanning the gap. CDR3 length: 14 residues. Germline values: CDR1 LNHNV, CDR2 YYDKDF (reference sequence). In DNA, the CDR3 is TGTGCCACCAGTTCTGACAGGTACTCCTACGAGCAGTACTTC. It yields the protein CATSSDRYSYEQYF.

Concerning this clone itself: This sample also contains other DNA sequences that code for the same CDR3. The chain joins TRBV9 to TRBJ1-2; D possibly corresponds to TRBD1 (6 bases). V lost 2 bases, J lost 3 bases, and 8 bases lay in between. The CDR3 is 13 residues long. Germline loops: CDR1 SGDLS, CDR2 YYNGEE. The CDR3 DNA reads TGTGCCAGCAGCGTGGGGGGCGACTATGGCTACACCTTC. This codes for CASSVGGDYGYTF.

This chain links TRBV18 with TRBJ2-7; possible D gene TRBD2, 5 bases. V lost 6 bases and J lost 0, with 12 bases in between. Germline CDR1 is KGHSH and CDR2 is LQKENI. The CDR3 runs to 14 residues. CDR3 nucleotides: TGTGCCAGCTCCCACAACGGGGACTCCTACGAGCAGTACTTC. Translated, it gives CASSHNGDSYEQYF. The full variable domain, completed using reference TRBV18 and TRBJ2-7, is NAGVMQNPRHLVRRRGQEARLRCSPMKGHSHVYWYRQLPEEGLKFMVYLQKENIIDESGMPKERFSAEFPKEGPSILRIQQVVRGDSAAYFCASSHNGDSYEQYFGPGTRLTVT.

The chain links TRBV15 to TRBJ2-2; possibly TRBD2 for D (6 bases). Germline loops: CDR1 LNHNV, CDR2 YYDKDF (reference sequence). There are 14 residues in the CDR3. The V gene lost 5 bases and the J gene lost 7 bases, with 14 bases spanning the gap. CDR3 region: CATSGGTLGGELFF. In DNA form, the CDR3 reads TGTGCCACCAGCGGGGGGACCTTGGGCGGGGAGCTGTTTTTT.

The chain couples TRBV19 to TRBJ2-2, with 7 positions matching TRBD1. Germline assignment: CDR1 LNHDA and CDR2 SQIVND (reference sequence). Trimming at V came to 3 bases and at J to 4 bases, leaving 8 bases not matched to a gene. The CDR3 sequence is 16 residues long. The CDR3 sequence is CASSMPTGAPTGELFF. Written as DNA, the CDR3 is TGTGCCAGTAGTATGCCTACAGGGGCCCCCACCGGGGAGCTGTTTTTT.

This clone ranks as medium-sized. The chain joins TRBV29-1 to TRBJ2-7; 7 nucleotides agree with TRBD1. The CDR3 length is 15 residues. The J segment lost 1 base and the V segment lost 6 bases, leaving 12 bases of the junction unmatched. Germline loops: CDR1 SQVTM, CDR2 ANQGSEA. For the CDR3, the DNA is TGCAGCGTCCTCCCAGGACAGGCAGGATCCTACGAGCAGTACTTC. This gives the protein CSVLPGQAGSYEQYF.

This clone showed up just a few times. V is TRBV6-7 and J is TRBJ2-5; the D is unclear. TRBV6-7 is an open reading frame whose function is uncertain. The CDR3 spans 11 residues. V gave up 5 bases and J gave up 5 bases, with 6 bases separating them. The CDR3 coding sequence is TGTGCCAGCAGTGTTTGGGAGACCCAGTACTTC. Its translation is CASSVWETQYF.

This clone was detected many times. The DNA for the CDR3 is TGTGCCAGCAGCTTGGCTCCGACAGGAATGAACACTGAAGCTTTCTTT. Its protein product is CASSLAPTGMNTEAFF. The chain uses TRBV11-3 and TRBJ1-1; tentatively, D is TRBD1 (6 bases). Germline V gene sequence: CDR1 SGHNT, CDR2 YENEEA. With 3 bases removed from V and 0 bases from J, the gap between germline ends came to 14 bases. The CDR3 sequence is 16 residues long.

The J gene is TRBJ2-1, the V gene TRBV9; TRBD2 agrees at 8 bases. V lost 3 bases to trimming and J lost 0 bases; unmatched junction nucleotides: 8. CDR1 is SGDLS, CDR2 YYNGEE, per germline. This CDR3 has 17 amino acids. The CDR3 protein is CASSGSGGGSSYNEQFF. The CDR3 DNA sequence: TGTGCCAGCAGCGGATCGGGAGGGGGGAGCTCCTACAATGAGCAGTTCTTC.

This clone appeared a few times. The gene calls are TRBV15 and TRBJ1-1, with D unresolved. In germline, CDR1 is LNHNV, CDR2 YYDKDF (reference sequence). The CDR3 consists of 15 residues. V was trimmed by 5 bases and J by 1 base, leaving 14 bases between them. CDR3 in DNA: TGTGCCACCAGCGTGTCTTGGCAATCGAACACTGAAGCTTTCTTT. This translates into CATSVSWQSNTEAFF.

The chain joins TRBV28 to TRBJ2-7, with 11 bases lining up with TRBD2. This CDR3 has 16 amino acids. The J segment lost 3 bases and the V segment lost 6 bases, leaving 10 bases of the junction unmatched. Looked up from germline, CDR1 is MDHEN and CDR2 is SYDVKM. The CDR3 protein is CASSSTGLAAHYEQYF. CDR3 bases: TGTGCCAGCAGCTCCACGGGACTAGCGGCACACTACGAGCAGTACTTC.

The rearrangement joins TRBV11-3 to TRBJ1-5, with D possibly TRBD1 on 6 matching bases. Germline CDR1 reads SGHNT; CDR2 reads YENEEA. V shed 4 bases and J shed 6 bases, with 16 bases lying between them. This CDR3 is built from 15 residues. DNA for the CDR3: TGTGCCAGCAGCTGGGGGCAGGCGGGAGGTCAGCCCCAGCATTTT. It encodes CASSWGQAGGQPQHF. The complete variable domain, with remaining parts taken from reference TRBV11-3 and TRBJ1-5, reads EAGVVQSPRYKIIEKKQPVAFWCNPISGHNTLYWYLQNLGQGPELLIRYENEEAVDDSQLPKDRFSAERLKGVDSTLKIQPAELGDSAVYLCASSWGQAGGQPQHFGDGTRLSIL.

CDR3 sequence reads: CASSRQGLAGELFF. The CDR3 DNA reads as TGTGCCAGCAGTCGACAGGGCCTGGCCGGGGAGCTGTTTTTT. This rearrangement joins TRBV28 to TRBJ2-2; 7 bases match TRBD1. The J segment lost 6 bases and the V segment lost 5 bases, leaving 6 bases of the junction unmatched. The length of the CDR3 is 14 residues. CDR1 and CDR2 from the germline V gene are MDHEN and SYDVKM.

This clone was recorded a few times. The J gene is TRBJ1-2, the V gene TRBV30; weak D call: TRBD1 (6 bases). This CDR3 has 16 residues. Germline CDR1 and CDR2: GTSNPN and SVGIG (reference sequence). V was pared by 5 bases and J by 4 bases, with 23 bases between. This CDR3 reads CAWVSQGARGIYGYTF. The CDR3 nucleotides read TGTGCCTGGGTCTCACAGGGAGCTAGAGGAATCTATGGCTACACCTTC. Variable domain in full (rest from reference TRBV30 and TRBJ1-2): SQTIHQWPATLVQPVGSPLSLECTVEGTSNPNLYWYRQAAGRGLQLLFYSVGIGQISSEVPQNLSASRPQDRQFILSSKKLLLSDSGFYLCAWVSQGARGIYGYTFGSGTRLTVV.